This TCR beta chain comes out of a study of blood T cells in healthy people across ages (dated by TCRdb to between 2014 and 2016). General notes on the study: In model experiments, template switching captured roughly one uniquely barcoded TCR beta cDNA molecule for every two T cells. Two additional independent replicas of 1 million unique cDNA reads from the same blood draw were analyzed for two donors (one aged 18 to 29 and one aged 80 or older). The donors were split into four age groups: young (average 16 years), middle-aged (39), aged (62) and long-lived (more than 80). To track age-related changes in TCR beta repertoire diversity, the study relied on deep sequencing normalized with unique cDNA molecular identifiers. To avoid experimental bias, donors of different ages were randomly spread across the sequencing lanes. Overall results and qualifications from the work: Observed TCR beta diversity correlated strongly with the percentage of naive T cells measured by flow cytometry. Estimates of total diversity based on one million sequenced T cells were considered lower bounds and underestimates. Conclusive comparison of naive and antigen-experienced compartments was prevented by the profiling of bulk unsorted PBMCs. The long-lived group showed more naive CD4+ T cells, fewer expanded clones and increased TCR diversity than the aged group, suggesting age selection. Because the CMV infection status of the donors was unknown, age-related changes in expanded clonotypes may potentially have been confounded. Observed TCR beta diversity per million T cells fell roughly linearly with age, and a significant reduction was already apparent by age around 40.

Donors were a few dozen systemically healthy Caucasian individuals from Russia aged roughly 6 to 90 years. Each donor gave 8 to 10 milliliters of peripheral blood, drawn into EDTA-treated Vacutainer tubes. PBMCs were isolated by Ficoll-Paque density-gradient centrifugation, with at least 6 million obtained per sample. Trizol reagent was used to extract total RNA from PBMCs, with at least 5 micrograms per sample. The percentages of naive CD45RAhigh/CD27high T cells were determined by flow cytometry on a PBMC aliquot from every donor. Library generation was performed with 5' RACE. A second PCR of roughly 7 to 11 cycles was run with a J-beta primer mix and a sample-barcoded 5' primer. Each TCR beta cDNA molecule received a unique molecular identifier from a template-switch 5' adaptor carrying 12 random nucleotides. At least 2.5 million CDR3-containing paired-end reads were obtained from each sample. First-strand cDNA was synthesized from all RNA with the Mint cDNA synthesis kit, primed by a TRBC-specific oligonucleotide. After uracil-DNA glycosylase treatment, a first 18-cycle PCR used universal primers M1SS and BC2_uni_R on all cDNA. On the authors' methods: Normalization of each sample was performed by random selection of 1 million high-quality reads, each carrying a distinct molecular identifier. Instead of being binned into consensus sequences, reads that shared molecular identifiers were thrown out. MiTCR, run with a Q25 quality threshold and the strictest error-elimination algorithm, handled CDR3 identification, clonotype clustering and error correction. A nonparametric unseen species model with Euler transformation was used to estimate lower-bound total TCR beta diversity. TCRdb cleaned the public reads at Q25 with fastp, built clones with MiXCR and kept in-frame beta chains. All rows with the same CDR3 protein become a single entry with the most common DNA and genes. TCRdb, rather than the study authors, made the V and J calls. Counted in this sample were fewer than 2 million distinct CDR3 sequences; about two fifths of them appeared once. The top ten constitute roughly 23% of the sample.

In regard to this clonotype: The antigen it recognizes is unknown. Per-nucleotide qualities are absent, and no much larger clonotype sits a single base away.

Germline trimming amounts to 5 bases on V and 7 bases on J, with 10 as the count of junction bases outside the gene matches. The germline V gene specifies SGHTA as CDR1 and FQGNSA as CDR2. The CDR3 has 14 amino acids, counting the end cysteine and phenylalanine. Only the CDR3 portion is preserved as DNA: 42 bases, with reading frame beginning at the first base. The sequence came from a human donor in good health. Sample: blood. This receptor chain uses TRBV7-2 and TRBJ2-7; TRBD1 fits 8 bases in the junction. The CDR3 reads CASSRQGSLGEQYF. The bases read TGTGCCAGCAGCCGACAGGGGAGTTTGGGAGAGCAGTACTTC.